Reported below is one T cell receptor beta chain. This specimen belongs to a study of blood T cells in healthy people across ages. The CDR3 contains 14 residues. V lost 1 base and J lost 13, with 16 bases in between. For the second PCR, which ran for roughly 7 to 11 cycles, a sample-barcoded 5' primer and a J-beta primer mix were used. In TCRdb, the 5' RACE reads were re-called with MiXCR into one record per CDR3 protein. The data show around 1,800,000 distinct CDR3 sequences, approximately 40% seen once. The chain couples TRBV12-3 or TRBV12-4 to TRBJ2-2, with D tentatively TRBD1 or TRBD2 (5 bases each). This TCR derives from a human donor in good health. The specimen sequenced was blood. CDR3 sequence reads: CASSLGGAEVGLFF. The DNA for the CDR3 is TGTGCCAGCAGTTTAGGAGGGGCTGAAGTGGGGCTGTTTTTT.